This TCR beta chain emerged from a study of cytomegalovirus exposure and HLA in healthy donors. The CDR3 is 16 residues long. Germline V gene data show CDR1 as SEHNR and CDR2 as FQNEAQ (reference sequence). With V trimmed by 5 bases and J by 4 bases, 9 bases remained unmatched. About this clone: Its specificity is unknown.

Vbeta (60) and Jbeta (13) primers were used in the PCR. The method was immunoSEQ multiplex PCR; TCRdb's version includes in-frame clones alone and lacks a portion of them. The table has approximately 170,000 clones, around 86% seen once; the top ten hold around 4.1%. Study-wide findings and caveats: Under in vitro conditions, three CMV-associated chains were confirmed as specific for CMV antigens. In a later analysis, specific HLA alleles were associated with 16,000 or so TCR beta sequences at a 0.05 false discovery rate.

The sequence derives from a man between 45 and 60 years old in good health and CMV-seropositive. V usage is TRBV7-9 and J usage is TRBJ2-2, with TRBD1 matching over 8 bases. The sequenced material came from PBMCs. The CDR3, as DNA: TGTGCCAGCAGCCCACGGACAGGGTCGAGCACCGGGGAGCTGTTTTTT. Protein: CASSPRTGSSTGELFF. The complete variable domain, with remaining parts taken from reference TRBV7-9 and TRBJ2-2, reads DTGVSQNPRHKITKRGQNVTFRCDPISEHNRLYWYRQTLGQGPEFLTYFQNEAQLEKSRLLSDRFSAERPKGSFSTLEIQRTEQGDSAMYLCASSPRTGSSTGELFFGEGSRLTVL.